The sequence of this TCR beta chain was determined in a study of T-cell memory formation after mild COVID-19. Across the study: Largely, TCR clusters stayed within a single donor.

Study results and limitations: Researchers found some responding clones in pre-infection memory, a sign that cross-reactive memory joined. Contracting CD8+ clones were enriched in EMRA, CD4+ mainly in CM and EM. While clones contracting from day 15 to 85 were balanced between CD4 and CD8, later expanders leaned CD4+.

Germline CDR1 ENHRY, CDR2 SYGVKD. The CDR3 contains 12 residues. V was cut by 11 bases and J by 0 bases, with 10 bases left in between. From the 5' RACE reads, TCRdb called clonotypes with MiXCR, one entry per CDR3 protein. The sample records hundreds of thousands of distinct CDR3 sequences, roughly an eighth being singletons. Note on this clonotype: Its antigen is unidentified.

This receptor was taken from a man aged 18 to 29 who had mild COVID-19 (a few samples of this study predate the infection). Cell type and time point are not known. Sequences were obtained from PBMCs or a T cell subset sorted from them (not recorded which). The chain is built from TRBV10-3 and TRBJ1-1; a weak D match, TRBD1 (6 bases). The CDR3 DNA sequence: TGTGCCGCGACAGGAGTGAACACTGAAGCTTTCTTT. It specifies CAATGVNTEAFF.